These T cell receptor beta chains were read from a single sample in a study of OX40 agonist ivuxolimab in advanced cancers. Only in-frame clones appear in the TCRdb table, and some are missing; sequencing was by immunoSEQ multiplex PCR. The sample includes approximately 50,000 clones, about 89% of them seen just once. Sample: CD4+ or CD8+ T cells sorted from blood, taken in a trial of the OX40 agonist ivuxolimab. All receptors derive from an adult with an advanced solid tumor such as melanoma, head and neck, liver or kidney cancer. The CDR3 runs from the conserved cysteine through the conserved F or W. The D gene is left open where the match is weak. Rows give clone size only sometimes, using once, few, many, or a class for an expanded clone.

abundance	j_gene	v_gene	d_gene	CDR3aa	CDR3nt
.	TRBJ2-5	TRBV27	.	CAVVSTGGTQYF	TGTGCCGTGGTATCGACAGGAGGGACCCAGTACTTC
.	TRBJ1-3	TRBV29-1	.	CSVQLSAERGNTIYF	TGCAGCGTTCAGTTGAGTGCCGAAAGGGGAAACACCATATATTTT
.	TRBJ2-1	TRBV6-1	TRBD2	CASSDLTSGNRYNEQFF	TGTGCCAGCAGTGATCTGACTAGCGGGAATCGCTACAATGAGCAGTTCTTC
.	TRBJ2-1	TRBV2	.	CASSVSGTYNEQFF	TGTGCCAGCAGTGTTAGCGGAACTTACAATGAGCAGTTCTTC
.	TRBJ2-3	TRBV5-5	TRBD2	CASRVRGLAADTQYF	TGTGCCAGCAGGGTGAGGGGACTAGCGGCAGATACGCAGTATTTT
.	TRBJ2-1	TRBV5-1	TRBD1	CASSLRQGAYNEQFF	TGCGCCAGCAGCTTAAGGCAGGGGGCATACAATGAGCAGTTCTTC
.	TRBJ2-2	TRBV7-6	.	CASSLVSGTGELFF	TGTGCCAGCAGCTTAGTTTCAGGCACCGGGGAGCTGTTTTTT
.	TRBJ2-1	TRBV15	.	CATSRVAPGEYNEQFF	TGTGCCACCAGCAGAGTGGCTCCGGGCGAATACAATGAGCAGTTCTTC
.	TRBJ2-6	TRBV15	.	CATSRDLQGAGANVLTF	TGTGCCACCAGCAGAGACCTCCAGGGAGCTGGGGCCAACGTCCTGACTTTC
.	TRBJ2-3	TRBV12-5	.	CASGLAISTDTQYF	TGTGCTAGTGGTTTGGCGATTAGCACAGATACGCAGTATTTT
.	TRBJ1-2	TRBV11-2	.	CASSLERQSYGYTF	TGTGCCAGCAGCTTAGAGCGGCAGTCCTATGGCTACACCTTC
.	TRBJ1-6	TRBV6-5	.	CASSQDSYNSPLHF	TGTGCCAGCAGCCAAGACAGCTATAATTCACCCCTCCACTTT
.	TRBJ1-6	TRBV7-6	.	CASSPGTGPSSPLHF	TGTGCCAGCAGCCCCGGGACGGGGCCTTCTTCACCCCTCCACTTT
.	TRBJ2-5	TRBV30	TRBD2	CAWRSGVGETQYF	TGTGCCTGGAGGAGCGGGGTTGGGGAGACCCAGTACTTC
.	TRBJ2-1	TRBV19	.	CASMGQYNEQFF	TGTGCCAGTATGGGGCAATACAATGAGCAGTTCTTC
.	TRBJ2-3	TRBV7-2	TRBD2	CASSIGLAGGDTQYF	TGTGCCAGCAGCATCGGCTTAGCGGGAGGGGATACGCAGTATTTT
.	TRBJ1-5	TRBV7-9	TRBD1	CASSRTGSNQPQHF	TGTGCCAGCAGCCGGACAGGCAGCAATCAGCCCCAGCATTTT
.	TRBJ2-5	TRBV5-6	.	CASSLQGTQETQYF	TGTGCCAGCAGCTTACAGGGAACCCAAGAGACCCAGTACTTC
.	TRBJ2-2	TRBV30	.	CAWSGQITGELFF	TGTGCCTGGAGCGGACAGATCACCGGGGAGCTGTTTTTT
.	TRBJ1-2	TRBV30	.	CAWSRLYYGYTF	TGTGCCTGGAGTCGCCTCTACTATGGCTACACCTTC
.	TRBJ1-1	TRBV30	TRBD1	CAWNQGAGYTEAFF	TGTGCCTGGAACCAGGGGGCTGGGTACACTGAAGCTTTCTTT
.	TRBJ2-7	TRBV2	.	CASSELRGSYEQYF	TGTGCCAGCAGTGAACTTCGCGGCTCCTACGAGCAGTACTTC
.	TRBJ2-7	TRBV27	.	CASSLSQGVSEQYF	TGTGCCAGCAGTTTATCGCAGGGAGTTAGCGAGCAGTACTTC
.	TRBJ1-5	TRBV6-1	.	CASRSRQDNQPQHF	TGTGCCAGCAGAAGTAGACAGGACAATCAGCCCCAGCATTTT
.	TRBJ1-3	TRBV7-9	.	CASSPRRDSRGNTIYF	TGTGCCAGCAGCCCCCGTCGCGACAGTCGCGGAAACACCATATATTTT
once	TRBJ2-2	TRBV4-1	.	CASSQGTGRDTGELFF	TGCGCCAGCAGCCAAGGAACAGGGCGCGACACCGGGGAGCTGTTTTTT
.	TRBJ1-2	TRBV6-6	.	CASSYDGNYGYTF	TGTGCCAGCAGTTACGACGGAAACTATGGCTACACCTTC
.	TRBJ1-4	TRBV5-1	.	CASSAGALTAANEKLFF	TGCGCCAGTTCAGCCGGGGCGTTGACTGCGGCTAATGAAAAACTGTTTTTT
few	TRBJ1-1	TRBV6-1	.	CASSEAGTRAEAFF	TGTGCCAGCAGTGAAGCTGGTACAAGAGCAGAAGCTTTCTTT
.	TRBJ2-5	TRBV30	.	CAWSIGISGQETQYF	TGTGCCTGGAGTATAGGGATTTCAGGGCAAGAGACCCAGTACTTC
.	TRBJ1-2	TRBV5-1	.	CASSFRDTNYGYTF	TGCGCCAGCAGCTTCCGGGACACTAACTATGGCTACACCTTC
.	TRBJ1-4	TRBV5-1	.	CASGPDGEKLFF	TGCGCCAGCGGACCGGACGGTGAAAAACTGTTTTTT
once	TRBJ2-5	TRBV18	.	CASSGQETQYF	TGTGCCAGCTCAGGACAAGAGACCCAGTACTTC
once	TRBJ2-1	TRBV28	.	CASSLWSGIAYNEQFF	TGTGCCAGCAGTTTATGGTCAGGGATAGCCTACAATGAGCAGTTCTTC
.	TRBJ2-3	TRBV10-3	.	CAISDSTGADTQYF	TGTGCCATCAGTGATAGTACTGGAGCAGATACGCAGTATTTT
.	TRBJ1-2	TRBV7-9	.	CASSLVGGGGGYTF	TGTGCCAGCAGCTTAGTCGGCGGAGGTGGAGGCTACACCTTC
.	TRBJ2-1	TRBV18	TRBD2	CASSSSSGGAINEQFF	TGTGCCAGCTCATCTTCTAGCGGGGGGGCTATCAATGAGCAGTTCTTC
.	TRBJ1-4	TRBV4-1	.	CASSLRQNEKLFF	TGCGCCAGCAGCCTCAGGCAGAATGAAAAACTGTTTTTT
.	TRBJ1-1	TRBV5-4	.	CASSLGGRLNTEAFF	TGTGCCAGCAGCTTGGGGGGCCGGCTGAACACTGAAGCTTTCTTT
.	TRBJ1-5	TRBV30	TRBD1	CAWSGFRTGDQPQHF	TGTGCCTGGAGCGGGTTCCGGACAGGGGATCAGCCCCAGCATTTT
.	TRBJ1-1	TRBV5-5	TRBD1	CASSSEPRGHTEAFF	TGTGCCAGCAGCTCTGAACCCAGGGGGCACACTGAAGCTTTCTTT
few	TRBJ1-6	TRBV7-6	.	CASSLDGNSPLHF	TGTGCCAGCAGCTTAGATGGGAATTCACCCCTCCACTTT
.	TRBJ1-3	TRBV5-1	.	CASSLQGSGSGNTIYF	TGCGCCAGCAGCTTGCAAGGATCAGGATCTGGAAACACCATATATTTT
.	TRBJ1-2	TRBV6-5	TRBD1	CASREPGQGNYGYTF	TGTGCCAGCAGGGAACCGGGACAGGGGAACTATGGCTACACCTTC
.	TRBJ2-7	TRBV7-2	.	CASSFVGDEQYF	TGTGCCAGCAGCTTCGTGGGAGACGAGCAGTACTTC
few	TRBJ1-1	TRBV9	TRBD1	CASSAGQGDTEAFF	TGTGCCAGCAGCGCCGGACAGGGAGACACTGAAGCTTTCTTT
.	TRBJ2-3	TRBV13	.	CASSFVRDTQYF	TGTGCCAGCAGCTTCGTGCGGGATACGCAGTATTTT
.	TRBJ2-7	TRBV6-5	TRBD1	CASSYSGQGSYEQYF	TGTGCCAGCAGTTACTCTGGACAGGGGAGCTACGAGCAGTACTTC
once	TRBJ2-2	TRBV29-1	.	CSRGWAGELFF	TGCAGCCGGGGGTGGGCCGGGGAGCTGTTTTTT
.	TRBJ1-3	TRBV7-2	.	CASSLESGPGNTIYF	TGTGCCAGCAGCTTAGAGTCGGGCCCTGGAAACACCATATATTTT
.	TRBJ1-5	TRBV30	.	CAWAGGLGEPQHF	TGTGCGTGGGCCGGGGGCTTAGGCGAGCCCCAGCATTTT
.	TRBJ2-1	TRBV20-1	.	CSEGSYNEQFF	TGCAGCGAGGGGTCCTACAATGAGCAGTTCTTC
.	TRBJ1-1	TRBV5-1	.	CASTRDGGSGTEAFF	TGCGCCAGCACCCGGGACGGGGGGTCGGGCACTGAAGCTTTCTTT
once	TRBJ2-7	TRBV14	.	CASSKDHRAEQYF	TGTGCCAGCAGCAAAGATCATCGGGCTGAGCAGTACTTC